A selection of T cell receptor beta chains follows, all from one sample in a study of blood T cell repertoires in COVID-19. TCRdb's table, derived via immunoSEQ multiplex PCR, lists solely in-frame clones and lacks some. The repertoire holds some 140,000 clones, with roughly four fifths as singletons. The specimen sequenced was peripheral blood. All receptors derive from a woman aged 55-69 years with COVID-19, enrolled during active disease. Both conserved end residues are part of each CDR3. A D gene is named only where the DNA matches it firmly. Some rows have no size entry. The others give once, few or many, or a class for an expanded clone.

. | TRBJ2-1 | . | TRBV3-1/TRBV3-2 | CASSSEGRSYNEQFF | TGTGCCAGCAGCTCAGAGGGCAGGTCCTACAATGAGCAGTTCTTC
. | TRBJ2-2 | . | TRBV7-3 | CASSRTANTGELFF | TGTGCCAGCAGCCGGACTGCGAACACCGGGGAGCTGTTTTTT
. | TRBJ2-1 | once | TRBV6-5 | CASSPLEGGELF | TGTGCCAGCAGTCCACTAGAGGGTGGAGAGCTCTTC
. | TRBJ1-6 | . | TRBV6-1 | CASSESRQSSYNSPLHF | TGTGCCAGCAGTGAAAGTCGACAGAGCTCCTATAATTCACCCCTCCACTTT
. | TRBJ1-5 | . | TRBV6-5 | CASNKGERQPQHF | TGTGCCAGCAATAAGGGGGAGAGGCAGCCCCAGCATTTT
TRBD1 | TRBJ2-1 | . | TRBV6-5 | CASSYSRDRGSNEQFF | TGTGCCAGCAGTTACTCTCGGGACAGGGGTTCCAATGAGCAGTTCTTC
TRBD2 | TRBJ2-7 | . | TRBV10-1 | CASSDSGLAGGKQYF | TGCGCCAGCAGTGATTCGGGACTAGCGGGCGGCAAGCAGTACTTC
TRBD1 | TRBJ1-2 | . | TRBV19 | CASRLPGGAGYTF | TGTGCCAGTAGGCTGCCAGGGGGCGCTGGCTACACCTTC
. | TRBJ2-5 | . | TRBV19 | CASSMGVEGGQETQYF | TGTGCCAGTAGTATGGGCGTTGAGGGAGGTCAAGAGACCCAGTACTTC
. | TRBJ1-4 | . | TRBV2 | CASSERSLGRAGEKLFF | TGTGCCAGCAGCGAGAGGTCCTTGGGTCGGGCGGGTGAAAAACTGTTTTTT
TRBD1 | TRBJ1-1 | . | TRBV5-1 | CASSLQGGKAFF | TGCGCCAGCAGCTTGCAGGGGGGAAAAGCTTTCTTT
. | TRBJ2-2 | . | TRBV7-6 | CASSIARTGELFF | TGTGCCAGCAGCATCGCTCGGACCGGGGAGCTGTTTTTT
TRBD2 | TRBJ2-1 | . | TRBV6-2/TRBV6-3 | CASSPWGSGGAREQFF | TGTGCCAGCAGCCCTTGGGGTAGCGGGGGGGCGAGAGAGCAGTTCTTC
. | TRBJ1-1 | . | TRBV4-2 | CASSQVREITEAFF | TGTGCCAGCAGCCAAGTAAGGGAGATCACTGAAGCTTTCTTT
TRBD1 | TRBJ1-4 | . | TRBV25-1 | CASSTGGGEKLFF | TGTGCCAGCAGTACAGGGGGCGGTGAAAAACTGTTTTTT
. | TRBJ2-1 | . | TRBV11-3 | CASSSSWSYNEQFF | TGTGCCAGCAGTTCTAGCTGGTCCTACAATGAGCAGTTCTTC
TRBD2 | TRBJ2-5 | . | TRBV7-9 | CASSGYSGRETQYF | TGTGCCAGCAGCGGATATAGCGGGAGAGAGACCCAGTACTTC
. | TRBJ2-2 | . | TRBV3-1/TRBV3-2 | CASSPNQGLPGELFF | TGTGCCAGCAGCCCAAACCAGGGACTTCCCGGGGAGCTGTTTTTT
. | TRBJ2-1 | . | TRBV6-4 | CASQRDMSSYNEQFF | TGTGCCAGCCAGAGGGACATGAGCTCCTACAATGAGCAGTTCTTC
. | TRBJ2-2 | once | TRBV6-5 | CASTGQPNTGELFF | TGTGCCAGCACCGGACAGCCGAACACCGGGGAGCTGTTTTTT
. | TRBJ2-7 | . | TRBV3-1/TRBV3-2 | CASSQDLSPTYEQYF | TGTGCCAGCAGCCAAGATCTAAGCCCAACCTACGAGCAGTACTTC
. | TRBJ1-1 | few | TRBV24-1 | CATSGNWNTEAFF | TGTGCCACCAGCGGTAATTGGAACACTGAAGCTTTCTTT
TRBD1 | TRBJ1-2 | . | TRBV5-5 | CASSSTGGVGGYTF | TGTGCCAGCAGCTCCACAGGGGGCGTAGGGGGCTACACCTTC
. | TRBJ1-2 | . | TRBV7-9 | CASSPMEDYGYTF | TGTGCCAGCAGCCCTATGGAGGACTATGGCTACACCTTC
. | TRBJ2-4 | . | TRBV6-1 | CASSEPADRSKNIQYF | TGTGCCAGCAGTGAACCCGCGGACAGATCCAAAAACATTCAGTACTTC
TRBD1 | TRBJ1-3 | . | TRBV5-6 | CASSPGTARNTIYF | TGTGCCAGCAGCCCGGGGACAGCCAGAAACACCATATATTTT
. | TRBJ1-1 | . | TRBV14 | CASSQNQGLGAFF | TGTGCCAGCAGCCAAAATCAGGGCCTCGGGGCTTTCTTT
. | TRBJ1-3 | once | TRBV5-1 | CASSLEVHGAGNTIYF | TGCGCCAGCAGCTTGGAAGTTCACGGGGCTGGAAACACCATATATTTT
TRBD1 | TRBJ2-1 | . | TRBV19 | CASSTPVGTGSYNEQFF | TGTGCCAGTAGTACTCCGGTAGGGACAGGGTCCTACAATGAGCAGTTCTTC
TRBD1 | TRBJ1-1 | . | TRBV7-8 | CASSRITGGITEAFF | TGTGCCAGCAGCCGGATTACAGGGGGAATCACTGAAGCTTTCTTT
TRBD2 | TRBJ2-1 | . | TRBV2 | CASSYRGSSYNEQFF | TGTGCCAGCAGTTATCGCGGGAGCTCCTACAATGAGCAGTTCTTC